The entry that follows covers one T cell receptor beta chain sequence. Its antigen specificity is not known. No base quality information exists; no much larger clone differs at one position. From each donor, a single peripheral blood sample of about 100 mL on average was drawn into heparinised tubes. Naive, central memory, regulatory and stem cell-like memory CD4+ T cells were sorted on a BD FACSAria II using a panel including CD45RO, CCR7, CD25, CD127, CD95 and CD27. A purity above 98% was achieved for all sorted populations. PBMCs were isolated right away by Lymphoprep density gradient centrifugation and were stained directly, without culture. To minimize batch effects, samples were stained and sorted in pairs, one healthy donor with one patient per experiment. The data stem from a study of beta chain features in type 1 diabetes (dated by TCRdb to between 2018 and 2020). Describing the broader study: Mean age, gender distribution, total cell number and subset yield did not differ between patients and healthy donors. In the study, recently diagnosed type 1 diabetes patients and matched healthy donors were compared on the TCRB repertoires of their sorted circulating CD4+ T cell subsets. A total of some 110 million sorted cells were examined across all samples, and a strong correlation was observed between cell number per subset and RNA yield. Regulatory and stem cell-like memory subsets were obtained from only 8 patients and roughly 8 healthy donors, while naive and central memory subsets were obtained from all 30 or so donors.

Summary of the overall study and its limitations: Shorter templates might be favored by PCR, yet because patient and control samples were amplified and corrected together, any such skew would affect both groups equally. Because small numbers of individuals were included in the HLA sub-analyses, any influence of HLA type on TCRB rearrangement was left unresolved. Because cDNA was sequenced instead of genomic DNA, highly expressing activated cells could be over-represented, though the groups showed no difference in activation or CD3 levels. Fewer insertions and more nucleotide deletions at VDJ recombination sites were observed in patients with type 1 diabetes, implying thymic rearrangement abnormalities. Naive, central memory and regulatory TCRB repertoires appeared to be more alike among patients than among healthy donors. A moderate but significant shortening of TCRB CDR3 length was observed in type 1 diabetes patients in all four CD4+ subsets.

According to the germline V gene, CDR1 reads KGHSH and CDR2 reads LQKENI. Trimming takes 3 bases off V and 6 bases off J; junction bases not matched to a gene: 7. CDR3 length: 15 amino acids, cysteine to phenylalanine. The read is trimmed to its CDR3 DNA, 45 bases read in frame from base 1. The entire amount of isolated RNA was reverse transcribed using the High Capacity cDNA Reverse Transcription Kit, so the sequenced TCRB transcripts were expressed ones. Naive, central memory and regulatory T cell samples underwent deep immunoSEQ sequencing, averaging around 3.9 million total reads per sample. Sorted cells were lysed in RLT buffer, and RNA was extracted using DNase-treated RNeasy Micro or Mini kits according to cell number. To prevent cross-contamination, each cell subset was processed individually, whereas patient and healthy donor samples were processed jointly. TCRB sequences were amplified from cDNA with the immunoSEQ multiplex PCR, producing 87-bp fragments spanning the CDR3 region. Sequencing of the amplicons was done on the Illumina HiSeq platform. Regarding the original processing steps: Synthetic template baselines were used to correct PCR bias computationally, reads within Hamming distance 2 were collapsed, and singletons that could not be merged were discarded. Reads were aligned against IMGT so that V, D and J genes, CDR3 length and insertions or deletions at six rearrangement sites could be assigned. Within each subset, clonotype counts were normalized to sorted cell number, and only after that were true diversity and Gini coefficients computed with the tcR R package. The overlap coefficient, calculated on TCRB nucleotide sequences, was used to measure repertoire sharing. As a proxy for the pre-selection repertoire, out-of-frame TCRB sequences from naive cells were analyzed. TCRdb retrieved this table from immuneACCESS and kept in-frame rearrangements only. Not all clones are present; in checked studies, unresolved V genes account for under half, and no reason is known for the remainder. The V and J calls and clone size were taken over from that table, and D and trimming were inferred from the DNA. The sample data list roughly 350,000 clones, and 11% of these were observed just once. The ten largest clones take up approximately 0.016% of the sample.

The sequence links TRBV18 to TRBJ2-1; 8 central bases correspond to TRBD2. The sequencing input was naive CD4+ T cells from blood. The cell subset or site label for this specimen denotes: true naive CD4+ T cells. This TCR came from a woman in her twenties or thirties in good health. The CDR3: CASSPQRGRLNEQFF. Read as DNA, the sequence is TGTGCCAGCTCACCGCAGCGGGGGCGGCTCAATGAGCAGTTCTTC.